This entry lists 9 T cell receptor beta chains sequenced from one sample in a study of T cell responses to AZD1222 COVID-19 vaccine. The method was immunoSEQ multiplex PCR; TCRdb's version includes in-frame clones alone and lacks a portion of them. Of some 120,000 clones detected, approximately 92% appear once; the ten largest clones hold 0.9% to 1.2%. The sample in question was peripheral blood, obtained on day 0 of AZD1222 vaccination. These receptors were taken from an adult in good health.

The DNA for the CDR3 is TGTGCCAGCAGTGGGGAACAGACAATTACTGGAAACACCATATATTTT. This codes for CASSGEQTITGNTIYF. The chain combines TRBV2 with TRBJ1-3; D ambiguous. The CDR3 consists of 16 residues. V was cut by 4 bases and J by 2 bases, with 15 bases left in between. Germline V CDR1 and CDR2: SNHLY, FYNNEI.

The CDR3 spells CASSPRPGPDEQYF. The CDR3 nucleotides read TGTGCCAGCAGCCCCCGGCCGGGCCCGGACGAGCAGTACTTC. This chain uses TRBV9 with TRBJ2-7; D gene uncertain. The CDR3 contains 14 residues. Trimming stripped 4 bases from V and 5 bases from J, with 16 bases between. Germline V lookup: CDR1 SGDLS, CDR2 YYNGEE.

V gene TRBV5-1 combines with J gene TRBJ1-2; D is unclear. Between the trimmed V and J ends, which lost 2 bases and 3 bases, there was a span of 17 bases. CDR3 length: 16 residues. CDR1 and CDR2 (germline): SGHRS, YFSETQ. CDR3 DNA: TGCGCCAGCAGCTTCGCGCGGACCTCGAGGGACTATGGCTACACCTTC. Residues: CASSFARTSRDYGYTF. Based on the CDR3 plus reference TRBV5-1 and TRBJ1-2, the full variable domain is KAGVTQTPRYLIKTRGQQVTLSCSPISGHRSVSWYQQTPGQGLQFLFEYFSETQRNKGNFPGRFSGRQFSNSRSEMNVSTLELGDSALYLCASSFARTSRDYGYTFGSGTRLTVV.

The V call is TRBV6-5, the J call TRBJ1-2; weak D call: TRBD1 (5 bases). Germline lookup yields CDR1 MNHEY and CDR2 SVGAGI. This CDR3 region has 13 residues. The V gene lost 4 bases and the J gene lost 5 bases, with 11 bases spanning the gap. The CDR3 here is CASSSGSKYGYTF. The CDR3 coding sequence is TGTGCCAGCAGTTCAGGGTCGAAATATGGCTACACCTTC.

In its sample, this clone was seen once. This specimen includes other DNA sequences encoding the same CDR3. CDR3 sequence: CASSPGLQETQYF. The CDR3 DNA sequence: TGTGCCAGCTCACCCGGTCTCCAAGAGACCCAGTACTTC. V usage is TRBV18 and J usage is TRBJ2-5, with no clear D. This CDR3 spans 13 amino acids. Per the germline V gene, CDR1 is KGHSH and CDR2 is LQKENI. The germline V and J ends were trimmed by 3 bases and 1 base, with 6 bases remaining between them.

This chain joins TRBV7-9 and TRBJ2-3; no reliable D call. Trimming cost V 0 bases and J 6 bases, with 7 bases left between them. Germline CDR1 reads SEHNR; CDR2 reads FQNEAQ (reference sequence). This CDR3 contains 13 residues. The CDR3 nucleotides read TGTGCCAGCAGCTTAGCGGTTTCGGATACGCAGTATTTT. Its translation is CASSLAVSDTQYF.

The J gene is TRBJ2-3, the V gene TRBV6-5; D is unclear. The CDR3 covers 13 residues. Deletions cut 7 bases from V and 5 bases from J, with 13 bases between. From germline, CDR1 is MNHEY and CDR2 SVGAGI. This CDR3 is CASIPSRGDTQYF. DNA for the CDR3: TGTGCCAGCATCCCAAGTCGAGGAGATACGCAGTATTTT.

The CDR3 sequence: CASRPEGPVTEAFF. For the CDR3, the DNA is TGTGCCAGCAGGCCCGAGGGGCCAGTGACTGAAGCTTTCTTT. The chain couples TRBV7-6 to TRBJ1-1; perhaps TRBD1 as D (5 bases). V dropped 6 bases and J dropped 5 bases, with 16 bases sitting between them. The germline V gene has CDR1 SGHVS and CDR2 FNYEAQ. This CDR3 contains 14 residues. Full variable domain (rest looked up from reference TRBV7-6 and TRBJ1-1): GAGVSQSPRYKVTKRGQDVALRCDPISGHVSLYWYRQALGQGPEFLTYFNYEAQQDKSGLPNDRFSAERPEGSISTLTIQRTEQRDSAMYRCASRPEGPVTEAFFGQGTRLTVV.

The chain is built from TRBV19 and TRBJ2-5; D call uncertain. Germline V gene lookup returns CDR1 LNHDA and CDR2 SQIVND (reference sequence). V lost 5 bases, J lost 5 bases, and 18 bases lay in between. CDR3 length equals 15 residues. CDR3 DNA sequence: TGTGCCAGTAGTCAACGGACGCTGCCTGGGGAGACCCAGTACTTC. It codes for CASSQRTLPGETQYF.